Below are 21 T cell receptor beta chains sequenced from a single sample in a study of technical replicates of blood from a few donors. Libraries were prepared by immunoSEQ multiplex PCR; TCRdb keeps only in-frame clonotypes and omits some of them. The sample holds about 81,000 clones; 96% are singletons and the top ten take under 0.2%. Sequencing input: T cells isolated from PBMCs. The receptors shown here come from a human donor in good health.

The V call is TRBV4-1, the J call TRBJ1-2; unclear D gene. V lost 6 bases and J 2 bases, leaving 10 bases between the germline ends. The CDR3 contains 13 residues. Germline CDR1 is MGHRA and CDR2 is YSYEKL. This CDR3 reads CASRGIENYGYTF. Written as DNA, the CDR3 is TGCGCCAGCAGGGGCATAGAAAACTATGGCTACACCTTC.

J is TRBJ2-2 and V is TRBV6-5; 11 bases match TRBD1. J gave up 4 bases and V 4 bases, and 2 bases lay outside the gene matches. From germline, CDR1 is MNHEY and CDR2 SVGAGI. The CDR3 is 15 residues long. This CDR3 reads CASSSGTGGTGELFF. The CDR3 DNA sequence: TGTGCCAGCAGTTCCGGGACAGGGGGCACCGGGGAGCTGTTTTTT.

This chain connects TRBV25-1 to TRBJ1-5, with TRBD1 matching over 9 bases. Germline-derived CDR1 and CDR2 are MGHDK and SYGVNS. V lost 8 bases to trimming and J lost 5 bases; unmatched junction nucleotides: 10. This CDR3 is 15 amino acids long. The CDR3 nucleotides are TGTGCCAGCTCCCCGGGACAGGGAGCGTATCAGCCCCAGCATTTT. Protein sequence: CASSPGQGAYQPQHF.

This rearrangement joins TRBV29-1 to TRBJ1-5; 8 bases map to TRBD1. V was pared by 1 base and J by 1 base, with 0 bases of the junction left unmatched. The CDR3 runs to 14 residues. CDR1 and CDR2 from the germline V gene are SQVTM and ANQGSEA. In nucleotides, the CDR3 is TGCAGCGTTGAAGGACAGGGGAGCAATCAGCCCCAGCATTTT. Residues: CSVEGQGSNQPQHF.

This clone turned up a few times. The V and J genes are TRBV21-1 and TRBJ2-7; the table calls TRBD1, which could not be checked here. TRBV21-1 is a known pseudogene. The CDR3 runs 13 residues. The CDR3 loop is CASSSTGGYEQYF. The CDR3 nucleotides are TGTGCCAGCAGCTCGACAGGGGGCTACGAGCAGTACTTC.

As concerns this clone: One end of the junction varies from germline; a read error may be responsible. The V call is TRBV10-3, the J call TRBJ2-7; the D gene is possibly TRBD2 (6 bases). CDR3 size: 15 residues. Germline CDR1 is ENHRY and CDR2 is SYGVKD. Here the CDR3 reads CAMSGADGSSYEQYF. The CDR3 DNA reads TGTGCCATGAGTGGTGCGGACGGGAGCTCCTACGAGCAGTACTTC.

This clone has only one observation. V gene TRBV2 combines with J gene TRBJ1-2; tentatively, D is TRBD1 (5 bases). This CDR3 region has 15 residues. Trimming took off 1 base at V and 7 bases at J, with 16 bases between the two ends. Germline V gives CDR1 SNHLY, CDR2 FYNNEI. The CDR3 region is CASSEGGAGYVGYTF. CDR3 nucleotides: TGTGCCAGCAGTGAAGGGGGCGCCGGTTATGTTGGCTACACCTTC.

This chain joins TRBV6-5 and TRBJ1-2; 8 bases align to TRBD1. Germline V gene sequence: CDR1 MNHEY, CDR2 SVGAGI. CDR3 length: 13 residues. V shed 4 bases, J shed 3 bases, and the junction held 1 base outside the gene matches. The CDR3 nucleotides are TGTGCCAGCAGTTCGGACAGGGACTATGGCTACACCTTC. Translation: CASSSDRDYGYTF.

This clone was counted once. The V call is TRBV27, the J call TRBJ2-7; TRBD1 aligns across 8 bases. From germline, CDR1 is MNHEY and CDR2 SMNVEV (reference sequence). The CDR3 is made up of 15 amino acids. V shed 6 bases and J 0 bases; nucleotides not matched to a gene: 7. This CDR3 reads CASSPGTGPSYEQYF. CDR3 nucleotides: TGTGCCAGCAGCCCCGGGACAGGACCCTCCTACGAGCAGTACTTC.

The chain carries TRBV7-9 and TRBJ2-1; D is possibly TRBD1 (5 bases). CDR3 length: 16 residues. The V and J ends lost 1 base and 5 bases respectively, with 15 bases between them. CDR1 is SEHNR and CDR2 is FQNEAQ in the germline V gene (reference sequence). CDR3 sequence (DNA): TGTGCCAGCAGCTTAGAACTTGGGCAGGGAAACAATGAGCAGTTCTTC. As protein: CASSLELGQGNNEQFF.

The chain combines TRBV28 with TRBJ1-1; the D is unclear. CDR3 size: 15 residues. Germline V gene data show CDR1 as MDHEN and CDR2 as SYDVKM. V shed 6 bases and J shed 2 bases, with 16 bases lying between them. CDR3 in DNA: TGTGCCAGCAGGGGCGGGCCGAACCTAAACACTGAAGCTTTCTTT. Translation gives CASRGGPNLNTEAFF. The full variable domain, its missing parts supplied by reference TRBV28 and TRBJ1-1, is DVKVTQSSRYLVKRTGEKVFLECVQDMDHENMFWYRQDPGLGLRLIYFSYDVKMKEKGDIPEGYSVSREKKERFSLILESASTNQTSMYLCASRGGPNLNTEAFFGQGTRLTVV.

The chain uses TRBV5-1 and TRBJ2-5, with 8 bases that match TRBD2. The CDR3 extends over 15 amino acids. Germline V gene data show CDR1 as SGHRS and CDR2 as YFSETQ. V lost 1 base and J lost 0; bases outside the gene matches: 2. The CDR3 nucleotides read TGCGCCAGCAGCTTGAGTAGCGGGAACCAAGAGACCCAGTACTTC. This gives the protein CASSLSSGNQETQYF.

The CDR3 nucleotides are TGTGCCAGCAGCTTGGTGGGCACCAACTACGAGCAGTACTTC. The encoded protein is CASSLVGTNYEQYF. V is TRBV5-6 and J is TRBJ2-7; no clear D. The CDR3 has 14 amino acids. The V end was cut by 0 bases, the J end by 3 bases, with 10 bases between. Germline V CDR1 and CDR2: SGHDT, YYEEEE.

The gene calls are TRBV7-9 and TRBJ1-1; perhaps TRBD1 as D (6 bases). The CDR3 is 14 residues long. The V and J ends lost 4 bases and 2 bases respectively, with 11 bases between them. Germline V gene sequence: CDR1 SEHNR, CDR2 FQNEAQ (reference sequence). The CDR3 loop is CASSSQGQNTEAFF. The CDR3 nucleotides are TGTGCCAGCAGCTCCCAGGGACAAAACACTGAAGCTTTCTTT. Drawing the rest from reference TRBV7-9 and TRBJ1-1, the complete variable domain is DTGVSQNPRHKITKRGQNVTFRCDPISEHNRLYWYRQTLGQGPEFLTYFQNEAQLEKSRLLSDRFSAERPKGSFSTLEIQRTEQGDSAMYLCASSSQGQNTEAFFGQGTRLTVV.

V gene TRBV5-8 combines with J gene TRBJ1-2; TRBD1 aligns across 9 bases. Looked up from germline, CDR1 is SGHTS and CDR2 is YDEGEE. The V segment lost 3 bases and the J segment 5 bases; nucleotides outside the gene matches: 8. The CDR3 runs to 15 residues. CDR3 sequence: CASSSGTGTLYGYTF. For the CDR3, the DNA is TGTGCCAGCAGCTCCGGGACAGGGACCTTATATGGCTACACCTTC. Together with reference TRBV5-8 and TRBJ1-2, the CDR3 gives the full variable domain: EAGVTQSPTHLIKTRGQQATLRCSPISGHTSVYWYQQALGLGLQFLLWYDEGEERNRGNFPPRFSGRQFPNYSSELNVNALELEDSALYLCASSSGTGTLYGYTFGSGTRLTVV.

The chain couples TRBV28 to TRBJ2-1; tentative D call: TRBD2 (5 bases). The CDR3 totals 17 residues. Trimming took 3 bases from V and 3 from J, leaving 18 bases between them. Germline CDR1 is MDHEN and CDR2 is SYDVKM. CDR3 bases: TGTGCCAGCAGTTTGCCCCACCTCCGACGGGGCTACAATGAGCAGTTCTTC. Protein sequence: CASSLPHLRRGYNEQFF.

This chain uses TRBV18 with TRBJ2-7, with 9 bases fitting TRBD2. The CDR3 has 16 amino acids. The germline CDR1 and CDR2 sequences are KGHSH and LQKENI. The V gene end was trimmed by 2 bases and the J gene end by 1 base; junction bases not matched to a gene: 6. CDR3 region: CASSPVMREGSYEQYF. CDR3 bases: TGTGCCAGCTCACCAGTGATGCGGGAGGGTTCCTACGAGCAGTACTTC. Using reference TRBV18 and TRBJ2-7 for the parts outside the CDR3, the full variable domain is NAGVMQNPRHLVRRRGQEARLRCSPMKGHSHVYWYRQLPEEGLKFMVYLQKENIIDESGMPKERFSAEFPKEGPSILRIQQVVRGDSAAYFCASSPVMREGSYEQYFGPGTRLTVT.

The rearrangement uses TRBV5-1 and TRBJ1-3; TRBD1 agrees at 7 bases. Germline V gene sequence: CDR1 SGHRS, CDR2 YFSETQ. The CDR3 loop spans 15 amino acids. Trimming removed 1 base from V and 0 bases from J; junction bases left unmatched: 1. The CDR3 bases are TGCGCCAGCAGCTTGACAGGGGCCTCTGGAAACACCATATATTTT. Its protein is CASSLTGASGNTIYF.

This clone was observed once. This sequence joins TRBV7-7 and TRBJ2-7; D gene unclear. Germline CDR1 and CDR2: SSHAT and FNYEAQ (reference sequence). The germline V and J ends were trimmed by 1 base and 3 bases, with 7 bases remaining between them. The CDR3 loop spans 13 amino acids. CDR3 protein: CASSLEPYYEQYF. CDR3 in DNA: TGTGCCAGCAGCTTAGAGCCTTACTACGAGCAGTACTTC.

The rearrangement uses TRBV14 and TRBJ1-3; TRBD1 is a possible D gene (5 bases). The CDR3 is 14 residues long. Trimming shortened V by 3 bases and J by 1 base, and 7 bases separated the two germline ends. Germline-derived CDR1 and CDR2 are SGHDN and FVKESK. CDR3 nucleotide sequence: TGTGCCAGCAGCCAGGGGGGATCTGGAAACACCATATATTTT. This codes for CASSQGGSGNTIYF.

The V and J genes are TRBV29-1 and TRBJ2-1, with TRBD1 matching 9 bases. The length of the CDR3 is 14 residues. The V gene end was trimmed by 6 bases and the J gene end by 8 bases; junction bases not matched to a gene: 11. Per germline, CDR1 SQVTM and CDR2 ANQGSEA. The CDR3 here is CSVPGQGFLYEQFF. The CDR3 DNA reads TGCAGCGTCCCGGGACAGGGCTTTCTCTATGAGCAGTTCTTC.